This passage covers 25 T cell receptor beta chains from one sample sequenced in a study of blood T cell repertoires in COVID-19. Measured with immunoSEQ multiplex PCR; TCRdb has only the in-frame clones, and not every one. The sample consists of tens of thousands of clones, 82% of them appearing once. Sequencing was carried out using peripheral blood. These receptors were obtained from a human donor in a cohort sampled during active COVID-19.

The CDR3 coding sequence is TGTGCCAGCAGTCCCCGGGACAGCACTAACTATGGCTACACCTTC. Protein sequence: CASSPRDSTNYGYTF. The V gene is TRBV6-5, the J gene TRBJ1-2, with TRBD1 identical over 7 bases. This CDR3 spans 15 amino acids. From germline, CDR1 is MNHEY and CDR2 SVGAGI. Germline trimming cut 5 bases from V and 0 bases from J; bases unmatched to any gene: 6.

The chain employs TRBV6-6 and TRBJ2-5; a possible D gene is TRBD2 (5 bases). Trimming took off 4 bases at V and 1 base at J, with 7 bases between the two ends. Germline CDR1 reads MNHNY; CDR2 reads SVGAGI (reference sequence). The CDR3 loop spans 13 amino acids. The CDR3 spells CASSLTSQETQYF. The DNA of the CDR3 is TGTGCCAGCAGTTTAACTAGCCAAGAGACCCAGTACTTC.

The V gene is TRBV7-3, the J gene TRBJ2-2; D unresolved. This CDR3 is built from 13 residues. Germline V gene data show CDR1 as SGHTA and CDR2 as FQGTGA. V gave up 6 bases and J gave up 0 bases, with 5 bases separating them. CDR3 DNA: TGTGCCAGCAGGGGCGCGAACACCGGGGAGCTGTTTTTT. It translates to CASRGANTGELFF.

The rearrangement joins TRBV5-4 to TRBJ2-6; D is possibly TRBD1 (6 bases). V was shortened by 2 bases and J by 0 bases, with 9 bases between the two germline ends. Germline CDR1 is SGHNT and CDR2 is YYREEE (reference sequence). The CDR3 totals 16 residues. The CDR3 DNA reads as TGTGCCAGCAGCTTTACAGGGTTCTCTGGGGCCAACGTCCTGACTTTC. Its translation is CASSFTGFSGANVLTF.

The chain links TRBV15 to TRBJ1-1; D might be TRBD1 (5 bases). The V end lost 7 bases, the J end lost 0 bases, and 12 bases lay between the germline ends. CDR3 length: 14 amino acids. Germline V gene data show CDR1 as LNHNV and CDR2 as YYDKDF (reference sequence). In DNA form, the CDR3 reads TGTGCCACCATCCAAGGAGGGGTGAACACTGAAGCTTTCTTT. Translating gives CATIQGGVNTEAFF. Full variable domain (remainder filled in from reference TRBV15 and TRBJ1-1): DAMVIQNPRYQVTQFGKPVTLSCSQTLNHNVMYWYQQKSSQAPKLLFHYYDKDFNNEADTPDNFQSRRPNTSFCFLDIRSPGLGDTAMYLCATIQGGVNTEAFFGQGTRLTVV.

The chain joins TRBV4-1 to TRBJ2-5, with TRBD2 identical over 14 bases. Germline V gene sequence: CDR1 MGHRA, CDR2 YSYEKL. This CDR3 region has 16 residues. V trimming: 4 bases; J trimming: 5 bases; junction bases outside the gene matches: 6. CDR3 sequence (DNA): TGCGCCAGCAGCCTGACTAGCGGGGGGGCGTGGGAGACCCAGTACTTC. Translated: CASSLTSGGAWETQYF.

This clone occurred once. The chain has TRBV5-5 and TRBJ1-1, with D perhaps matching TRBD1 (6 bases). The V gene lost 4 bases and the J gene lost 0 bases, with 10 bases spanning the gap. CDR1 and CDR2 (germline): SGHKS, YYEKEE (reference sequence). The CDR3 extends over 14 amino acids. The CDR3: CASSPGHMNTEAFF. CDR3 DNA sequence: TGTGCCAGCAGCCCGGGACATATGAACACTGAAGCTTTCTTT.

CDR3 region: CASSPTPLASQYF. CDR3 nucleotides: TGTGCCAGCAGCCCAACCCCCCTAGCGTCGCAGTACTTC. The V call is TRBV7-2, the J call TRBJ2-7, with D perhaps TRBD2 (6 bases). V was cut by 5 bases and J by 9 bases, with 17 bases left in between. The CDR3 loop spans 13 amino acids. Germline V gene data show CDR1 as SGHTA and CDR2 as FQGNSA.

CDR3 loop: CASSSSDRGNSPLHF. The CDR3 nucleotides are TGCGCCAGCAGCTCCTCGGACAGAGGGAATTCACCCCTCCACTTT. The chain combines TRBV5-1 with TRBJ1-6, with a weak D call TRBD1 (6 bases). Germline V gives CDR1 SGHRS, CDR2 YFSETQ. The CDR3 consists of 15 residues. The ends were cut back, 3 bases at V and 7 bases at J, with 14 bases in the middle.

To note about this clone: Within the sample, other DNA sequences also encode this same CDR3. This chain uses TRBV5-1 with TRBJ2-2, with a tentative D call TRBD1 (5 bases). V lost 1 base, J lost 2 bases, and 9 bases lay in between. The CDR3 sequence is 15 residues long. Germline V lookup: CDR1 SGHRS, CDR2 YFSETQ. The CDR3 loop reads CASSLLQGNTGELFF. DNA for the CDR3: TGCGCCAGCAGCTTGTTGCAGGGAAACACCGGGGAGCTGTTTTTT.

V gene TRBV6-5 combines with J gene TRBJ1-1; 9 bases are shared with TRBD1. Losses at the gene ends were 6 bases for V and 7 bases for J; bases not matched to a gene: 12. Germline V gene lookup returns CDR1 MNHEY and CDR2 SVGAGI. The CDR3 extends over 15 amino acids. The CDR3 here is CASRLSRTGVIEAFF. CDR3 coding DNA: TGTGCCAGCAGACTGAGCAGGACAGGGGTCATTGAAGCTTTCTTT.

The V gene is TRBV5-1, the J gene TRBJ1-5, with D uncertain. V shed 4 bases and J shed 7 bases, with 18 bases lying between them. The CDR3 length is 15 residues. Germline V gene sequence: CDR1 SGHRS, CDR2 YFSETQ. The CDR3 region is CASSLLTRRRQPQHF. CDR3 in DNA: TGCGCCAGCAGCCTCCTGACGAGGCGGCGGCAGCCCCAGCATTTT.

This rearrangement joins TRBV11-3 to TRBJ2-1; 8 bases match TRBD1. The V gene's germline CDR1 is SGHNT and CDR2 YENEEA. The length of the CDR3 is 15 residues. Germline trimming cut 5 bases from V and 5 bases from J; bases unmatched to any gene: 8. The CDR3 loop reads CASSRGTGPHNEQFF. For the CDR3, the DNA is TGTGCCAGCAGCCGCGGGACAGGCCCCCACAATGAGCAGTTCTTC.

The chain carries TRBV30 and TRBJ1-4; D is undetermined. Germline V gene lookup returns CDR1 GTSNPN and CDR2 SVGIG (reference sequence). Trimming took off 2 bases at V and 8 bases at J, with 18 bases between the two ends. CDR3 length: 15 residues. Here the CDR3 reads CAWSRSLGVREKLFF. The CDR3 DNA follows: TGTGCCTGGAGTCGGTCCCTCGGGGTTAGAGAAAAACTGTTTTTT.

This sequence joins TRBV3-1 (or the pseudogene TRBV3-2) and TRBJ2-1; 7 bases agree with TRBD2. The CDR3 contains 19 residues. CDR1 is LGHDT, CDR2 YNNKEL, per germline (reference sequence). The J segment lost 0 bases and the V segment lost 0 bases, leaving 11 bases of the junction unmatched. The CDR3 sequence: CASSQETAGVPSSYNEQFF. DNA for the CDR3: TGTGCCAGCAGCCAAGAGACGGCGGGGGTACCGAGCTCCTACAATGAGCAGTTCTTC.

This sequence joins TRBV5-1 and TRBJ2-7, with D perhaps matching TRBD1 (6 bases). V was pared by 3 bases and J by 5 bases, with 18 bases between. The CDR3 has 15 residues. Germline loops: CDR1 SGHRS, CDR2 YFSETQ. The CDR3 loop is CASSSNLRGGNEQYF. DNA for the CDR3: TGCGCCAGCAGCTCGAACCTCAGGGGCGGTAACGAGCAGTACTTC.

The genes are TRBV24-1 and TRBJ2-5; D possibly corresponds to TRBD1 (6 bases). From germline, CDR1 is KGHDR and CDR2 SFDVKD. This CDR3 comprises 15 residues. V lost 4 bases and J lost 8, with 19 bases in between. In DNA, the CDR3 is TGTGCCACCAGTGACAGACAGGATTTACGGGGAACCCAGTACTTC. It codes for CATSDRQDLRGTQYF.

The CDR3: CSGDSPDTQYF. For the CDR3, the DNA is TGCAGTGGGGACTCCCCCGATACGCAGTATTTT. V is TRBV20-1 and J is TRBJ2-3, with D perhaps TRBD2 (6 bases). V lost 7 bases and J 6 bases, leaving 11 bases between the germline ends. The CDR3 extends over 11 amino acids. Germline loops: CDR1 DFQATT, CDR2 SNEGSKA (reference sequence).

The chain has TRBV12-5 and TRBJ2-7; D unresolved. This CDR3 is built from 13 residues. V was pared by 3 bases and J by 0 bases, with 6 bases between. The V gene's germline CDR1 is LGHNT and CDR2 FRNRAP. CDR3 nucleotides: TGTGCTAGTGGTTTTGGGCCCTCCTACGAGCAGTACTTC. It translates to CASGFGPSYEQYF.

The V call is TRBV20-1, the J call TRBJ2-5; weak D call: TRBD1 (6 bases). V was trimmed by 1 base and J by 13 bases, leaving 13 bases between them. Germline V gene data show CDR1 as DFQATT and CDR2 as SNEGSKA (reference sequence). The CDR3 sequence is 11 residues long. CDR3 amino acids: CSARAGTFGYF. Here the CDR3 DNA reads TGCAGTGCTAGAGCTGGGACATTCGGGTACTTC.

CDR3: CASSWAGVTKNIQYF. In nucleotides, the CDR3 is TGTGCCAGCAGCTGGGCGGGGGTAACCAAAAACATTCAGTACTTC. This rearrangement joins TRBV5-6 to TRBJ2-4; 7 bases match TRBD2. Trimming at V came to 3 bases and at J to 2 bases, leaving 5 bases not matched to a gene. The CDR3 is 15 amino acids. Germline-derived CDR1 and CDR2 are SGHDT and YYEEEE. Using reference TRBV5-6 and TRBJ2-4 for the parts outside the CDR3, the full variable domain is DAGVTQSPTHLIKTRGQQVTLRCSPKSGHDTVSWYQQALGQGPQFIFQYYEEEERQRGNFPDRFSGHQFPNYSSELNVNALLLGDSALYLCASSWAGVTKNIQYFGAGTRLSVL.

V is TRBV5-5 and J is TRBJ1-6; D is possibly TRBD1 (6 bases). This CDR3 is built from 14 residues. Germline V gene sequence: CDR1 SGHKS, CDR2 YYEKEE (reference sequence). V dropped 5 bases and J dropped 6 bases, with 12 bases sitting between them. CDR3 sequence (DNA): TGTGCCAGCAGTTCGACAGGCGGTAATTCACCCCTCCACTTT. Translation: CASSSTGGNSPLHF.

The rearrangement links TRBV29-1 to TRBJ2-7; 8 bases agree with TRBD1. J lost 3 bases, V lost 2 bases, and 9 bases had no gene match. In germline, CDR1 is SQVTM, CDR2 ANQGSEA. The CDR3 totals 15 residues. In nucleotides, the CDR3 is TGCAGCGTTGAATGGCAGGGGGCCGTCGGCTACGAGCAGTACTTC. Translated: CSVEWQGAVGYEQYF.

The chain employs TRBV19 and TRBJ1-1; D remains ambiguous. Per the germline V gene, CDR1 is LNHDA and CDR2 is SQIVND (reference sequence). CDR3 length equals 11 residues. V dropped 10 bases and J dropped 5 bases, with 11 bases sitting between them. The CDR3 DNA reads TGTGCCACGGTTTCCCTGACTGAAGCTTTCTTT. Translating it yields CATVSLTEAFF.

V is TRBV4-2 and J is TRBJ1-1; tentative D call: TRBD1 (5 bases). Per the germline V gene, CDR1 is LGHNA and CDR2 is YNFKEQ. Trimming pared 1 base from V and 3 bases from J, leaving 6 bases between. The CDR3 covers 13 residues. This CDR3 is CASSQGQYTEAFF. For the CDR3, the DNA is TGTGCCAGCAGCCAAGGACAGTACACTGAAGCTTTCTTT.